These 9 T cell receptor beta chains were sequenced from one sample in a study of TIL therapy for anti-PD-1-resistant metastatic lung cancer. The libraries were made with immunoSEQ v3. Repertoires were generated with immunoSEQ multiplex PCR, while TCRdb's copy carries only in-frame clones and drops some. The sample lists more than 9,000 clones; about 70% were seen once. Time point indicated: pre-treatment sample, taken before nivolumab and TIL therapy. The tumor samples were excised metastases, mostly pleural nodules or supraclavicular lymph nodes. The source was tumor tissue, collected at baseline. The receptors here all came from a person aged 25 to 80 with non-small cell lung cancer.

In DNA form, the CDR3 reads TGTGCCAGCAGCTATACACCGGACAATGAGCAGTTCTTC. Residues: CASSYTPDNEQFF. The chain employs TRBV7-9 and TRBJ2-1; D uncertain. Trimming pared 4 bases from V and 5 bases from J, leaving 9 bases between. This CDR3 is 13 amino acids long. The V gene's germline CDR1 is SEHNR and CDR2 FQNEAQ (reference sequence).

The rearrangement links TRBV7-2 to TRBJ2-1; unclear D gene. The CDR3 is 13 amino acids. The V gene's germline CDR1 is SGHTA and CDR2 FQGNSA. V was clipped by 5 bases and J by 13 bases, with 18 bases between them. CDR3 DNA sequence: TGTGCCAGCAGCCTTATCTCGGCGGCGATACAGTTCTTC. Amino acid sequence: CASSLISAAIQFF.

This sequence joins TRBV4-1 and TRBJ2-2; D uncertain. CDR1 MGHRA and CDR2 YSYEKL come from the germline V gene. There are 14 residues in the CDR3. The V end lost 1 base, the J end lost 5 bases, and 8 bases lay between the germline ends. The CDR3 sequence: CASSQGVGTGELFF. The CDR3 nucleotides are TGCGCCAGCAGCCAAGGAGTTGGGACCGGGGAGCTGTTTTTT.

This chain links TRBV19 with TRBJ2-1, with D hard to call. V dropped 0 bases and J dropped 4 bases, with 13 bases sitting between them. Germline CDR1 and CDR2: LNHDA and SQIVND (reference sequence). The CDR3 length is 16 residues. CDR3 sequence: CASSIDHWVKYNEQFF. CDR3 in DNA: TGTGCCAGTAGTATAGATCATTGGGTTAAATACAATGAGCAGTTCTTC.

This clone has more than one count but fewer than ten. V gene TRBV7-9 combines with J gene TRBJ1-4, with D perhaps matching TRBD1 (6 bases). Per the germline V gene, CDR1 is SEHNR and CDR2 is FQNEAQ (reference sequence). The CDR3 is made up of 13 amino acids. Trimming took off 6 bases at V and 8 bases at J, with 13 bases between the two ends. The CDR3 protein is CASRAGAGEKLFF. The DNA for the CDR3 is TGTGCCAGCAGGGCAGGGGCAGGGGAAAAACTGTTTTTT.

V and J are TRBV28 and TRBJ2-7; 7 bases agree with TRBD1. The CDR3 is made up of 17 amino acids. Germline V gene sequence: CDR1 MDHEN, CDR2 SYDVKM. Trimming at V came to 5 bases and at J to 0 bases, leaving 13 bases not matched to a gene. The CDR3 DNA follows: TGTGCCAGCAGTCCGACGGACAGGACAGCCCCCTCCTACGAGCAGTACTTC. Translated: CASSPTDRTAPSYEQYF.

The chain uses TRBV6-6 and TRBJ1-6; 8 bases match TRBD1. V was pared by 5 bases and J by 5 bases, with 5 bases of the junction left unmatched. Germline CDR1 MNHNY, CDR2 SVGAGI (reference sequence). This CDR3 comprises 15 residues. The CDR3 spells CASSETTGDNSPLHF. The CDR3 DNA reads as TGTGCCAGCAGTGAGACGACAGGGGATAATTCACCCCTCCACTTT.

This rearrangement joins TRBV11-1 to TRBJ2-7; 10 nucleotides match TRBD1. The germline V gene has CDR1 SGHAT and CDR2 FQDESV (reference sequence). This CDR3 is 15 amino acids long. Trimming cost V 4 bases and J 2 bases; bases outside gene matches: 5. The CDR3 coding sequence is TGTGCCAGCAGCTACCGGACAGGGGGTCCCTACGAGCAGTACTTC. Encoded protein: CASSYRTGGPYEQYF.

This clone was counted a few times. The CDR3 sequence: CASSIVGQGTAVEKLFF. The DNA of the CDR3 is TGTGCCAGTAGTATTGTAGGGCAGGGGACCGCCGTGGAAAAACTGTTTTTT. The gene calls are TRBV19 and TRBJ1-4, with D perhaps TRBD1 (6 bases). This CDR3 contains 17 residues. The germline V gene has CDR1 LNHDA and CDR2 SQIVND (reference sequence). V dropped 3 bases and J dropped 8 bases, with 22 bases sitting between them.